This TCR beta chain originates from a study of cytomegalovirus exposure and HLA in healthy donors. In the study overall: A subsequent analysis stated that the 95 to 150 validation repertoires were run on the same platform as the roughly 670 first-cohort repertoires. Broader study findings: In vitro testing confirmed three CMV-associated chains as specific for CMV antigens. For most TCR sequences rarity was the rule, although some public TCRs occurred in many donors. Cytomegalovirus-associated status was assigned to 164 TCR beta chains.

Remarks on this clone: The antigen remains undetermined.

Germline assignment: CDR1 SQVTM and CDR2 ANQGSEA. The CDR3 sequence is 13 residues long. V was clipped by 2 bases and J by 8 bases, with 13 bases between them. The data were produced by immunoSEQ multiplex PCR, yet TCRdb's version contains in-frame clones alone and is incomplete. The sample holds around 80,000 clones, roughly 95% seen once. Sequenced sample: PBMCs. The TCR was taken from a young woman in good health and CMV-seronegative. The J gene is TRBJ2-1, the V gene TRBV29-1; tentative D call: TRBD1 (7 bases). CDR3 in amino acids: CSVEQGGMDEQFF. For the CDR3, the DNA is TGCAGCGTTGAACAGGGGGGCATGGATGAGCAGTTCTTC.